Shown below are 12 T cell receptor beta chains from a single sample sequenced in a study of T cell changes during pregnancy in multiple sclerosis. TCRdb's table, derived via immunoSEQ multiplex PCR, lists solely in-frame clones and lacks some. This sample has under 65,000 clones, with about nine tenths found just once. This material consisted of CD4+ T cells from peripheral blood mononuclear cells, taken after pregnancy. These receptors came from a female donor in good health, enrolled as a control in a pregnancy study.

The chain is built from TRBV4-2 and TRBJ2-5; 7 nucleotides match TRBD1. Germline lookup yields CDR1 LGHNA and CDR2 YNFKEQ. CDR3 length: 15 amino acids. The ends lost 3 bases at V and 0 bases at J; junction bases unmatched: 4. This CDR3 is CASSQEGQDQETQYF. The DNA for the CDR3 is TGTGCCAGCAGCCAGGAAGGACAGGACCAAGAGACCCAGTACTTC.

The chain employs TRBV6-6 and TRBJ1-2; D is undetermined. V shed 6 bases and J shed 4 bases, with 12 bases lying between them. The CDR3 has 13 amino acids. Germline V CDR1 and CDR2: MNHNY, SVGAGI (reference sequence). CDR3 protein: CASSIDRTYGYTF. The CDR3 region has the DNA TGTGCCAGCAGCATCGATAGAACCTATGGCTACACCTTC.

The chain couples TRBV11-2 to TRBJ2-3; no clear D gene. Per germline, CDR1 SGHAT and CDR2 FQNNGV. The CDR3 has 12 residues. Deletions cut 1 base from V and 5 bases from J, with 4 bases between. The CDR3 protein is CASSLGQDTQYF. The CDR3 region has the DNA TGTGCCAGCAGCTTAGGACAAGATACGCAGTATTTT.

The chain carries TRBV9 and TRBJ1-3; D is ambiguous. Germline V lookup: CDR1 SGDLS, CDR2 YYNGEE. V was clipped by 1 base and J by 4 bases, with 12 bases between them. CDR3 length: 15 residues. The CDR3 spells CASSVSDGLGNTIYF. The CDR3 nucleotides read TGTGCCAGCAGCGTATCAGACGGGTTAGGAAACACCATATATTTT.

The chain combines TRBV7-9 with TRBJ1-5; D is unclear. V was pared by 1 base and J by 5 bases, with 9 bases between. Germline CDR1 is SEHNR and CDR2 is FQNEAQ (reference sequence). CDR3 length: 14 residues. The CDR3, as DNA: TGTGCCAGCAGCTTAGTAGGTCGGGATCAGCCCCAGCATTTT. It translates to CASSLVGRDQPQHF.

The J gene is TRBJ1-5, the V gene TRBV5-1; D unresolved. The germline V gene encodes CDR1 SGHRS and CDR2 YFSETQ. The CDR3 loop spans 15 amino acids. The V and J ends lost 1 base and 0 bases respectively, with 8 bases between them. CDR3 sequence (DNA): TGCGCCAGCAGCTTGACGGGGTATAGCAATCAGCCCCAGCATTTT. It specifies CASSLTGYSNQPQHF. The full variable domain, completed using reference TRBV5-1 and TRBJ1-5, is KAGVTQTPRYLIKTRGQQVTLSCSPISGHRSVSWYQQTPGQGLQFLFEYFSETQRNKGNFPGRFSGRQFSNSRSEMNVSTLELGDSALYLCASSLTGYSNQPQHFGDGTRLSIL.

V usage is TRBV29-1 and J usage is TRBJ1-5; TRBD1 matches 7 bases. The germline V gene encodes CDR1 SQVTM and CDR2 ANQGSEA. The CDR3 is 15 residues long. V was clipped by 4 bases and J by 1 base; unmatched bases: 7. The CDR3 DNA reads as TGCAGCGTTGGTGGTGGCAGGGGGAGCAATCAGCCCCAGCATTTT. The encoded protein is CSVGGGRGSNQPQHF. The complete variable domain, with remaining parts taken from reference TRBV29-1 and TRBJ1-5, reads SAVISQKPSRDICQRGTSLTIQCQVDSQVTMMFWYRQQPGQSLTLIATANQGSEATYESGFVIDKFPISRPNLTFSTLTVSNMSPEDSSIYLCSVGGGRGSNQPQHFGDGTRLSIL.

This chain uses TRBV28 with TRBJ2-3; D unclear. The germline V and J ends were trimmed by 4 bases and 2 bases, with 4 bases remaining between them. Germline CDR1 and CDR2: MDHEN and SYDVKM. This CDR3 is built from 12 residues. The CDR3 DNA follows: TGTGCCAGCAGTTCCCTCACAGATACGCAGTATTTT. This encodes CASSSLTDTQYF.

The chain recombines TRBV2 with TRBJ2-5; weak D call: TRBD2 (6 bases). Trimming cost V 5 bases and J 5 bases, with 15 bases left between them. This CDR3 is built from 14 residues. Looked up from germline, CDR1 is SNHLY and CDR2 is FYNNEI. The CDR3 nucleotides are TGTGCCAGCAGTCCCCTAGCGTCCGGTGAGACCCAGTACTTC. Translation gives CASSPLASGETQYF.

The chain couples TRBV27 to TRBJ1-5, with D maybe TRBD1 (5 bases). V was cut by 5 bases and J by 5 bases, with 13 bases left in between. Per the germline V gene, CDR1 is MNHEY and CDR2 is SMNVEV (reference sequence). The CDR3 runs to 14 residues. CDR3: CASSRNRRDQPQHF. For the CDR3, the DNA is TGTGCCAGCAGTAGGAACAGGCGAGATCAGCCCCAGCATTTT.

V usage is TRBV7-2 and J usage is TRBJ2-7; 9 bases are shared with TRBD1. The V gene end was trimmed by 4 bases and the J gene end by 6 bases; junction bases not matched to a gene: 13. CDR3 length: 16 amino acids. Per the germline V gene, CDR1 is SGHTA and CDR2 is FQGNSA. CDR3 bases: TGTGCCAGCAGCTGGTCCGGGACAGGGTTGAGGGGCGAGCAGTACTTC. Its translation is CASSWSGTGLRGEQYF.

J is TRBJ1-2 and V is TRBV5-5, with D tentatively TRBD1 (6 bases). Per the germline V gene, CDR1 is SGHKS and CDR2 is YYEKEE (reference sequence). The CDR3 has 14 residues. V was shortened by 6 bases and J by 7 bases, with 19 bases between the two germline ends. DNA of the CDR3: TGTGCCAGCACCCCGACAGGTGACCTCTTTGGCTACACCTTC. Translation: CASTPTGDLFGYTF.